A single sample gave rise to the 2 T cell receptor beta chains below, sequenced in a study of T cell responses to AZD1222 COVID-19 vaccine. Method: immunoSEQ multiplex PCR; TCRdb's copy keeps in-frame clones and lacks some. The repertoire holds 130,000 or so clones, with over 90% as singletons. The sequencing here drew on peripheral blood, taken on day 0 of AZD1222 vaccination. Source of these receptors: an adult in good health.

This clone appeared once. This chain links TRBV6-5 with TRBJ1-5; a possible D gene is TRBD1 (6 bases). The CDR3 runs to 14 residues. The germline CDR1 and CDR2 sequences are MNHEY and SVGAGI. The V and J ends lost 5 bases and 3 bases respectively, with 11 bases between them. DNA of the CDR3: TGTGCCAGCAGTCGGGACACAAACAATCAGCCCCAGCATTTT. Translating gives CASSRDTNNQPQHF.

The chain couples TRBV5-4 to TRBJ2-7; 7 bases map to TRBD2. Looked up from germline, CDR1 is SGHNT and CDR2 is YYREEE (reference sequence). The CDR3 is made up of 16 amino acids. Trimming at V came to 0 bases and at J to 4 bases, leaving 10 bases not matched to a gene. CDR3 region: CASSLAGWGGEYEQYF. The CDR3 DNA reads as TGTGCCAGCAGCTTGGCCGGGTGGGGGGGTGAGTACGAGCAGTACTTC. The full variable domain, its missing parts supplied by reference TRBV5-4 and TRBJ2-7, is ETGVTQSPTHLIKTRGQQVTLRCSSQSGHNTVSWYQQALGQGPQFIFQYYREEENGRGNFPPRFSGLQFPNYSSELNVNALELDDSALYLCASSLAGWGGEYEQYFGPGTRLTVT.